One and the same sample provided the 24 T cell receptor beta chains below, sequenced in a study of cytomegalovirus exposure and HLA in healthy donors. This table comes from immunoSEQ multiplex PCR, and its TCRdb copy is limited to in-frame clones, with some not included. The sample shows about 170,000 clones, around 92% of them seen only once. The sequenced sample was PBMCs. All receptors come from a young woman in good health and CMV-seropositive.

The V call is TRBV11-3, the J call TRBJ2-1, with 11 bases matching TRBD2. The germline CDR1 and CDR2 sequences are SGHNT and YENEEA. After removal of 3 bases from V and 10 bases from J, the junction contained 2 bases not matched to a gene. The CDR3 totals 13 residues. The CDR3 reads CASSFTSGSEQFF. Here the CDR3 DNA reads TGTGCCAGCAGCTTTACTAGCGGGAGCGAGCAGTTCTTC.

The chain recombines TRBV19 with TRBJ1-5, with 8 nucleotides matching TRBD1. Germline lookup yields CDR1 LNHDA and CDR2 SQIVND (reference sequence). Losses at the gene ends were 7 bases for V and 6 bases for J; bases not matched to a gene: 11. This CDR3 region has 15 residues. Here the CDR3 reads CASNEQGEGPQPQHF. The DNA of the CDR3 is TGTGCCAGTAACGAACAGGGGGAGGGCCCTCAGCCCCAGCATTTT. The full variable domain, in which reference TRBV19 and TRBJ1-5 provide the parts outside the CDR3, is DGGITQSPKYLFRKEGQNVTLSCEQNLNHDAMYWYRQDPGQGLRLIYYSQIVNDFQKGDIAEGYSVSREKKESFPLTVTSAQKNPTAFYLCASNEQGEGPQPQHFGDGTRLSIL.

As concerns this clone: Other DNA sequences in the same sample also yield this CDR3. The CDR3 bases are TGCGCCAGCAGCTTGGGACAGGGGGACTATGGCTACACCTTC. It is translated as CASSLGQGDYGYTF. This chain connects TRBV5-1 to TRBJ1-2, with 9 bases matching TRBD1. The CDR3 totals 14 residues. Trimming took 0 bases from V and 3 from J; bases not matched to a gene: 0. CDR1 SGHRS and CDR2 YFSETQ come from the germline V gene.

The rearrangement links TRBV7-2 to TRBJ2-1, with 12 bases matching TRBD2. The CDR3 has 15 residues. CDR1 and CDR2 from the germline V gene are SGHTA and FQGNSA. J was trimmed by 8 bases and V by 5 bases; bases with no gene match: 7. CDR3 residues: CASSTSSGRVDEQFF. CDR3 nucleotide sequence: TGTGCCAGCAGCACCTCTAGCGGGAGGGTGGATGAGCAGTTCTTC.

The chain combines TRBV6-4 with TRBJ2-7, with 14 bases that match TRBD2. V dropped 4 bases and J dropped 6; count of bases not matched to a gene: 5. The CDR3 is made up of 15 amino acids. In germline, CDR1 is MRHNA, CDR2 SNTAGT. CDR3 coding DNA: TGTGCCAGCAGTGTGGGACTAGCGGGAGTCGGCGAGCAGTACTTC. It is translated as CASSVGLAGVGEQYF.

V is TRBV29-1 and J is TRBJ2-7, with a possible D match to TRBD1 (5 bases). The CDR3 spans 12 residues. Per the germline V gene, CDR1 is SQVTM and CDR2 is ANQGSEA. Trimming took 3 bases from V and 3 from J, leaving 9 bases between them. CDR3 in amino acids: CSVEVGVYEQYF. In nucleotides, the CDR3 is TGCAGCGTTGAGGTAGGGGTCTACGAGCAGTACTTC.

The J gene is TRBJ2-7, the V gene TRBV4-2; 7 bases are shared with TRBD2. The CDR3 loop spans 16 amino acids. V shed 4 bases, J shed 2 bases, and the junction held 11 bases outside the gene matches. The germline gives CDR1 LGHNA, CDR2 YNFKEQ. The DNA for the CDR3 is TGTGCCAGCAGCCCTCACCTGGAGGGAGGGCCCTACGAGCAGTACTTC. Amino acids: CASSPHLEGGPYEQYF.

This chain connects TRBV14 to TRBJ1-2; 8 bases agree with TRBD1. V trimming: 0 bases; J trimming: 8 bases; junction bases outside the gene matches: 5. From germline, CDR1 is SGHDN and CDR2 FVKESK. The CDR3 loop spans 14 amino acids. The CDR3: CASSQDRGRGGYTF. CDR3 nucleotide sequence: TGTGCCAGCAGCCAAGACAGGGGGCGTGGGGGCTACACCTTC.

The V and J genes are TRBV19 and TRBJ2-2; maybe TRBD1 (6 bases). Germline lookup yields CDR1 LNHDA and CDR2 SQIVND (reference sequence). V was pared by 8 bases and J by 3 bases, with 13 bases between. This CDR3 has 14 residues. The CDR3 spells CASRDIHYTGELFF. DNA of the CDR3: TGTGCCAGTCGGGACATCCATTACACCGGGGAGCTGTTTTTT.

The chain has TRBV18 and TRBJ1-5; 7 bases are a match to TRBD1. This CDR3 is 17 amino acids long. The trim removed 5 bases at V and 3 bases at J, leaving 13 bases unmatched. Germline values: CDR1 KGHSH, CDR2 LQKENI. In DNA, the CDR3 is TGTGCCAGCTCAGTCCGCCGGGACAGCATAGCCAATCAGCCCCAGCATTTT. Its translation: CASSVRRDSIANQPQHF.

The chain carries TRBV5-4 and TRBJ2-3, with TRBD2 matching over 10 bases. With V trimmed by 1 base and J by 4 bases, 12 bases remained unmatched. This CDR3 is 18 amino acids long. The V gene's germline CDR1 is SGHNT and CDR2 YYREEE (reference sequence). CDR3: CASSLYGGLASSADTQYF. Here the CDR3 DNA reads TGTGCCAGCAGCTTGTACGGGGGACTAGCGTCTAGTGCAGATACGCAGTATTTT.

The chain carries TRBV7-8 and TRBJ1-5, with TRBD1 matching 11 bases. CDR3 length: 18 amino acids. The V segment lost 3 bases and the J segment 6 bases; nucleotides outside the gene matches: 13. Germline assignment: CDR1 SGHVS and CDR2 FQNEAQ. For the CDR3, the DNA is TGTGCCAGCAGCTTGGATGGTTGGTGGACAGGGGGCAGTCAGCCCCAGCATTTT. Its protein product is CASSLDGWWTGGSQPQHF.

The V gene is TRBV6-5, the J gene TRBJ1-5, with 9 bases lining up with TRBD1. CDR3 length equals 13 residues. The germline V gene has CDR1 MNHEY and CDR2 SVGAGI. V lost 4 bases and J lost 5; bases outside the gene matches: 0. The CDR3 bases are TGTGCCAGCAGTTGGACAGGGGATCAGCCCCAGCATTTT. Translated: CASSWTGDQPQHF.

This sequence joins TRBV28 and TRBJ1-5; tentatively, D is TRBD1 (5 bases). Trimming removed 3 bases at V and 4 bases at J, with 13 bases between. The germline gives CDR1 MDHEN, CDR2 SYDVKM. There are 15 residues in the CDR3. The chain's CDR3 is CASSFGAVRNQPQHF. CDR3 DNA: TGTGCCAGCAGTTTTGGGGCCGTGAGGAATCAGCCCCAGCATTTT.

The CDR3 loop is CASSRGFGLGLSNEQFF. CDR3 nucleotide sequence: TGTGCCAGCAGCCGAGGCTTTGGGTTAGGACTTTCTAATGAGCAGTTCTTC. V and J are TRBV4-2 and TRBJ2-1, with a possible D match to TRBD2 (5 bases). From germline, CDR1 is LGHNA and CDR2 YNFKEQ. This CDR3 region has 17 residues. V was clipped by 4 bases and J by 7 bases, with 23 bases between them.

This chain connects TRBV2 to TRBJ2-7; 14 bases align to TRBD2. The germline gives CDR1 SNHLY, CDR2 FYNNEI. The trim removed 4 bases at V and 4 bases at J, leaving 9 bases unmatched. CDR3 length: 17 amino acids. CDR3: CASSGILTSGREYEQYF. CDR3 coding DNA: TGTGCCAGCAGTGGAATCTTGACTAGCGGGAGGGAGTACGAGCAGTACTTC.

The table lists this clone with a few counts. This chain links TRBV11-2 with TRBJ2-3; 10 bases agree with TRBD2. Germline V CDR1 and CDR2: SGHAT, FQNNGV. Losses at the gene ends were 5 bases for V and 6 bases for J; bases not matched to a gene: 11. The CDR3 has 16 residues. Here the CDR3 DNA reads TGTGCCAGCAGCGATCACCTAGCGGGAGTGATGGATACGCAGTATTTT. It yields the protein CASSDHLAGVMDTQYF.

This clone has just one count. The chain combines TRBV10-2 with TRBJ2-7, with 10 bases that match TRBD1. Germline lookup yields CDR1 WSHSY and CDR2 SAAADI. V trimming: 0 bases; J trimming: 3 bases; junction bases outside the gene matches: 2. CDR3 size: 15 residues. The CDR3 loop reads CASSESGQGNYEQYF. As DNA, the CDR3 is TGCGCCAGCAGTGAGTCGGGACAGGGGAACTACGAGCAGTACTTC.

The chain combines TRBV11-3 with TRBJ2-1, with D uncertain. The CDR3 totals 15 residues. The germline V gene encodes CDR1 SGHNT and CDR2 YENEEA. Deletions cut 4 bases from V and 0 bases from J, with 10 bases between. The CDR3 coding sequence is TGTGCCAGCAGCTCCGTAGTCACCTCCTACAATGAGCAGTTCTTC. Its protein is CASSSVVTSYNEQFF.

This sequence joins TRBV27 and TRBJ2-7, with TRBD1 matching over 7 bases. With 4 bases clipped from V and 7 bases from J, the junction kept 10 bases outside the gene matches. CDR1 and CDR2 (germline): MNHEY, SMNVEV (reference sequence). The CDR3 totals 14 residues. CDR3 nucleotide sequence: TGTGCCAGCAGTTCATACACCGGGACAGAAGAGCAGTACTTC. It is translated as CASSSYTGTEEQYF.

This chain uses TRBV5-1 with TRBJ2-1; 7 bases match TRBD1. The germline CDR1 and CDR2 sequences are SGHRS and YFSETQ. The CDR3 length is 13 residues. V was pared by 4 bases and J by 5 bases, with 3 bases of the junction left unmatched. In DNA, the CDR3 is TGCGCCAGCAGCGGGGACAGAAACAATGAGCAGTTCTTC. It encodes CASSGDRNNEQFF. Full variable domain (rest looked up from reference TRBV5-1 and TRBJ2-1): KAGVTQTPRYLIKTRGQQVTLSCSPISGHRSVSWYQQTPGQGLQFLFEYFSETQRNKGNFPGRFSGRQFSNSRSEMNVSTLELGDSALYLCASSGDRNNEQFFGPGTRLTVL.

This clone was counted once. The CDR3 DNA sequence: TGCGCCAGCAGCCTGACAGGGGATAGTGACACTGAAGCTTTCTTT. Translating gives CASSLTGDSDTEAFF. The rearrangement uses TRBV5-1 and TRBJ1-1; 8 nucleotides agree with TRBD1. CDR3 length: 15 residues. J was trimmed by 3 bases and V by 4 bases; bases with no gene match: 8. Germline loops: CDR1 SGHRS, CDR2 YFSETQ.

V and J are TRBV2 and TRBJ2-7, with 7 bases aligning to TRBD1. With 7 bases clipped from V and 3 bases from J, the junction kept 6 bases outside the gene matches. Germline V gives CDR1 SNHLY, CDR2 FYNNEI. CDR3 size: 13 residues. CDR3 coding DNA: TGTGCCAGCACTGCAGGGGGATTCTACGAGCAGTACTTC. This encodes CASTAGGFYEQYF.

This clone was seen more than once but under ten times. This sequence joins TRBV6-4 and TRBJ2-7; TRBD2 might be the D (6 bases). This CDR3 is 15 amino acids long. Trimming cost V 5 bases and J 5 bases, with 19 bases left between them. CDR1 is MRHNA, CDR2 SNTAGT, per germline. The chain's CDR3 is CASSNTVGGHHEQYF. CDR3 coding DNA: TGTGCCAGCAGTAACACTGTTGGAGGGCACCACGAGCAGTACTTC.